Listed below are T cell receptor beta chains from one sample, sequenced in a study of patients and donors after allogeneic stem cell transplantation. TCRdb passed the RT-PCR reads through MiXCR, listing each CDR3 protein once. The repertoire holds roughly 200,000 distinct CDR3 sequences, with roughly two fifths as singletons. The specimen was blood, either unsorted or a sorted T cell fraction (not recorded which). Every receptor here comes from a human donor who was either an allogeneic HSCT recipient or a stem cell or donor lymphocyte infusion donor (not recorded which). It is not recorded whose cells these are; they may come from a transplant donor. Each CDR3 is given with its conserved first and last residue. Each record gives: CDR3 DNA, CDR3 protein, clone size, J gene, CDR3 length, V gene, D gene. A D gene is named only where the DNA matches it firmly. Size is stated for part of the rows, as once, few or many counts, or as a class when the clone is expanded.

TGTGCCAGCAGCTCCTTAGACACGAACACTGAAGCTTTCTTT	CASSSLDTNTEAFF	NA	TRBJ1-1	14	TRBV7-9	NA
TGTGCCAGAAGTCCCCTTGGGGGACACTGGGAAGCTTTCTTT	CARSPLGGHWEAFF	NA	TRBJ1-1	14	TRBV12-3/TRBV12-4	NA
TGTGCCAGCAGCTCACGGGGACTAGGGTTACAAAACACCGGGGAGCTGTTTTTT	CASSSRGLGLQNTGELFF	NA	TRBJ2-2	18	TRBV7-3	TRBD2
TGCAGCGTGGGACAGGGCGAAAAACTGTTTTTT	CSVGQGEKLFF	NA	TRBJ1-4	11	TRBV29-1	TRBD1
TGCGCCAGCAGCGCTTTGGCCAGGATTGTGGGCGAAGCTTTCTTT	CASSALARIVGEAFF	NA	TRBJ1-1	15	TRBV5-1	NA
TGCGCCAGCAGCTTGTTAGCGAACACCGGGGAGCTGTTTTTT	CASSLLANTGELFF	NA	TRBJ2-2	14	TRBV5-1	NA
TGTGCCAGTAGTAGGACGGGGAATTATCCCTACAATGAGCAGTTCTTC	CASSRTGNYPYNEQFF	few	TRBJ2-1	16	TRBV19	NA
TGTGCCTCGGAGGACAGCCCAAGCAATGAGCAGTTCTTC	CASEDSPSNEQFF	few	TRBJ2-1	13	TRBV12-3/TRBV12-4	NA
TGTGCCAGCAGTTTACGGGACACCATGAACACTGAAGCTTTCTTT	CASSLRDTMNTEAFF	few	TRBJ1-1	15	TRBV12-3/TRBV12-4	NA
TGCAGTGCTAGTTTCAGGGGTCTAGCCAAAAACATTCAGTACTTC	CSASFRGLAKNIQYF	many	TRBJ2-4	15	TRBV20-1	NA
TGTGCCACCAGGTACAGCGAGATGAACACTGAAGCTTTCTTT	CATRYSEMNTEAFF	NA	TRBJ1-1	14	TRBV15	NA
TGTGCCAGCAGCGCCCGCCAGCGGAGCTCCTACAATGAGCAGTTCTTC	CASSARQRSSYNEQFF	NA	TRBJ2-1	16	TRBV7-9	NA
TGTGCCAGCAGCCCCGGGCGGGATGAGCAGTTCTTC	CASSPGRDEQFF	NA	TRBJ2-1	12	TRBV7-9	NA
TGTGCCAGCAGCCCACATTCCCAGGACACTGAAGCTTTCTTT	CASSPHSQDTEAFF	NA	TRBJ1-1	14	TRBV7-2	NA
TGTGCCAGCAGTTTTCTCCGAAGCAGGGAGGGCCAGGGCACAGATACGCAGTATTTT	CASSFLRSREGQGTDTQYF	few	TRBJ2-3	19	TRBV27	TRBD2
TGCGCCAGCAGCCAAGCTCCACGGACAGCTAACTATGGCTACACCTTC	CASSQAPRTANYGYTF	few	TRBJ1-2	16	TRBV4-3	NA
TGTGCCAGCAGGGGGGAGGGAAGAAACACTGAAGCTTTCTTT	CASRGEGRNTEAFF	NA	TRBJ1-1	14	TRBV6-5	NA
TGTGCCAGCAGTATGGGGGGTTATAATTCACCCCTCCACTTT	CASSMGGYNSPLHF	few	TRBJ1-6	14	TRBV12-3/TRBV12-4	NA
TGTGCCAGCAGCGGTGGACGGTCCTCCTACGAGCAGTACTTC	CASSGGRSSYEQYF	NA	TRBJ2-7	14	TRBV9	NA
TGCAGCGTTGAATTGGCGGGGACAGGTTGGAACACTGAAGCTTTCTTT	CSVELAGTGWNTEAFF	few	TRBJ1-1	16	TRBV29-1	TRBD1
TGTGCCACCCAAGGGGCGAGTAATGAAAAACTGTTTTTT	CATQGASNEKLFF	NA	TRBJ1-4	13	TRBV3-1	NA
TGCAGCGTTGAAGGCGGGACTAGCGGTTACAATGAGCAGTTCTTC	CSVEGGTSGYNEQFF	NA	TRBJ2-1	15	TRBV29-1	TRBD2
TGCAGTGCTAGGGCCGGGACTCAGAGCTCCTACGAGCAGTACTTC	CSARAGTQSSYEQYF	few	TRBJ2-7	15	TRBV20-1	NA
TGTGCCAGCAGTTTCTCTCTCTACGAGCAGTACTTC	CASSFSLYEQYF	NA	TRBJ2-7	12	TRBV12-3/TRBV12-4	NA
TGCAGTGTCCCAAAGTCCGGGAGTAGCGAGCAGTACTTC	CSVPKSGSSEQYF	NA	TRBJ2-7	13	TRBV20-1	NA
TGCAGCGTTGAGGATCACAGGGGGGTAGAGACCCAGTACTTC	CSVEDHRGVETQYF	NA	TRBJ2-5	14	TRBV29-1	TRBD1